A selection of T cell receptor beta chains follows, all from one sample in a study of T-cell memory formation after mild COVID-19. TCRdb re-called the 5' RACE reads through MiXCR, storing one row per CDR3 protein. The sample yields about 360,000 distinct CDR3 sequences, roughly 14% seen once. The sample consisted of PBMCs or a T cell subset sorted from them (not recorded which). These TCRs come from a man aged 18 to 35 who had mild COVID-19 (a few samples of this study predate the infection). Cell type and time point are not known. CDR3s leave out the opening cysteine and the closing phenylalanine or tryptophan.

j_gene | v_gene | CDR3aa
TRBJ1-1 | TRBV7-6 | ASSFGPKNTEAF
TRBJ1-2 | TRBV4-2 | ASSQDGRNYGYT
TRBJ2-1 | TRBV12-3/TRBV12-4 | ASSLRQGFDEQF
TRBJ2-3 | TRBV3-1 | ASSQDDRGPGTDTQY
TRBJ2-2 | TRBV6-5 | ASSYSGLYHTGELF
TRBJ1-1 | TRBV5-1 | ASSGGDGMNTEAF
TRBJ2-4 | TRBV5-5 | ASSSPGNRATMVFWGDIQY
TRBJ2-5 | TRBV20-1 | SARAGLHQETQY
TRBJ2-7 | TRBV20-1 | SARGPVNRYEQY
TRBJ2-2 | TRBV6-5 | ASSHDGFTGELF
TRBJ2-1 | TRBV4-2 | ASSQGSSGYNEQF
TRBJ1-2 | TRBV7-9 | ASIPGERTGEGYGYT
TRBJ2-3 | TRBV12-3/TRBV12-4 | ASSTGDTDTQY
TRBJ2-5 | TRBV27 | ASSLSSGPVQETQY
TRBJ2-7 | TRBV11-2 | ASSLDLVPYYEQY
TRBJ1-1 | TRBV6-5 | ASSYSGDLTEAF
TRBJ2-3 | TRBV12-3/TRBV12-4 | ASSLGQGLTDTQY
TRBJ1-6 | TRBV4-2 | ASSQERQGLNSPLH
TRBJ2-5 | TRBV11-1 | ASSLGAARQETQY
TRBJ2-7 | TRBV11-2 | ASSIPGDRGHEQY
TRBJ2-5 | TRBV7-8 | ASSRRTQGETQY
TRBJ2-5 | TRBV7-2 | ASSLEGGRKTQY
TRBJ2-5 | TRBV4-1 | ASSQGRLAGGGETQY
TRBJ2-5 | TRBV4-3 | ASSQGGPQETQY
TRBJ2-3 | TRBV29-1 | SVASGSTDTQY
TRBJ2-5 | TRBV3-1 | ASSQGRWGETQY
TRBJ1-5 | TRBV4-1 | ASSQEASWGNEEQPQH
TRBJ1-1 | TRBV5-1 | ASSFLGGVVYTEAF
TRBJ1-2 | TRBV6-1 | ASSATGGYGYT
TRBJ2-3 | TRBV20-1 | SARPGQGYADTQY
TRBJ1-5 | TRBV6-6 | ASRSPVNPQPQH
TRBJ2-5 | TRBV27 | ASSTYHDRGRSETQY